These 2 T cell receptor beta chains came from one sample sequenced in a study of T-cell reconstitution after alpha-beta-depleted transplantation in children (TCRdb year 2016). Receptors were amplified or captured by PCR. The instrument given in TCRdb is Illumina HiSeq 2500. TCR libraries were prepared with molecular barcoding, using unique molecular identifiers to normalize TCRbeta repertoire quantification. TCRdb reworked the public reads: Q25 trimming with fastp, MiXCR clone assembly, productive beta chains retained. Rows with one shared CDR3 protein collapse into an entry with the most common genes and DNA. In all, the sample holds 200,000 to 250,000 distinct CDR3 sequences, and 8% to 10% of those were seen once. Jointly, the top ten make up 5% to 7% of the sample. This sample comprised PBMCs from the stem cell graft donor, obtained from the stem cell graft. The receptors come from a human donor who donated a stem cell graft to a child with acute lymphoblastic leukemia.

This clonotype occurred a few times. The chain recombines TRBV6-1 with TRBJ1-1; TRBD1 matches 7 bases. After removal of 10 bases from V and 3 bases from J, the junction contained 11 bases not matched to a gene. Germline CDR1 reads MNHNS; CDR2 reads SASEGT. This CDR3 contains 14 residues. CDR3 bases: TGTGCCACTAAATCAGGGGGGAAGGACACTGAAGCTTTCTTT. Translation: CATKSGGKDTEAFF.

This chain uses TRBV6-5 with TRBJ1-1; D is possibly TRBD1 (6 bases). CDR1 is MNHEY, CDR2 SVGAGI, per germline. Trimming cost V 4 bases and J 8 bases, with 14 bases left between them. CDR3 length: 13 amino acids. CDR3 coding DNA: TGTGCCAGCAGTTTCACAGGGTACGTCGAAGCTTTCTTT. Translating gives CASSFTGYVEAFF.